Listed below are T cell receptor beta chains from one sample, sequenced in a study of OX40 agonist ivuxolimab in advanced cancers. Only in-frame clones appear in the TCRdb table, and some are missing; sequencing was by immunoSEQ multiplex PCR. The repertoire holds roughly 70,000 clones, with approximately 88% as singletons. Here the sequenced sample was CD4+ or CD8+ T cells sorted from blood, taken in a trial of the OX40 agonist ivuxolimab. The origin of the receptors is an adult with an advanced solid tumor such as melanoma, head and neck, liver or kidney cancer. Each CDR3 is given with its conserved first and last residue. A D gene is named only where the DNA matches it firmly. Expanded clones are given a class, and other clones once, few, many or no size at all.

cdr3_aa cdr3_nt d_call j_call clone_size v_call
CASSLGAVNTGELFF TGTGCCAGCAGCTTAGGGGCGGTCAACACCGGGGAGCTGTTTTTT - TRBJ2-2 - TRBV7-2
CASTPGRGGGPSTDTQYF TGTGCCAGCACCCCGGGGAGAGGGGGGGGCCCGAGCACAGATACGCAGTATTTT - TRBJ2-3 once TRBV4-2
CASSIQSFTNEQFF TGCGCCAGCAGCATTCAGTCTTTTACAAATGAGCAGTTCTTC - TRBJ2-1 - TRBV5-1
CSVDGGPTGELFF TGCAGCGTTGACGGCGGACCTACCGGGGAGCTGTTTTTT - TRBJ2-2 - TRBV29-1
CASSSGGSSYEQYF TGTGCCAGCAGCTCGGGGGGGAGCTCCTACGAGCAGTACTTC TRBD2 TRBJ2-7 - TRBV28
CASSEQGSSYNEQFF TGTGCCAGCAGCGAGCAGGGGAGCTCCTACAATGAGCAGTTCTTC - TRBJ2-1 - TRBV11-2
CASSVTSGSYEQYF TGTGCCAGCAGTGTAACTAGCGGGAGCTACGAGCAGTACTTC TRBD2 TRBJ2-7 - TRBV6-1
CSAERERELFF TGCAGTGCTGAGAGGGAGCGGGAGCTGTTTTTT - TRBJ2-2 - TRBV20-1
CASSVGTGNPPLHF TGTGCCAGCAGCGTAGGGACAGGGAATCCACCCCTCCACTTT TRBD1 TRBJ1-6 few TRBV9
CASSPQETQYF TGTGCCAGCAGCCCCCAAGAGACCCAGTACTTC - TRBJ2-5 - TRBV6-6
CASRPRGGTGVTEAFF TGTGCCAGTAGGCCCCGGGGGGGGACAGGGGTCACTGAAGCTTTCTTT TRBD1 TRBJ1-1 - TRBV19
CASSQDLTFSGNTIYF TGTGCCAGCAGCCAAGATTTAACATTCTCTGGAAACACCATATATTTT - TRBJ1-3 - TRBV14
CASGRSGANVLTF TGTGCCAGCGGGAGGTCCGGGGCCAACGTCCTGACTTTC - TRBJ2-6 - TRBV2
CASSYLDEQFF TGTGCCAGCAGCTATCTTGATGAGCAGTTCTTC - TRBJ2-1 - TRBV7-9
CASGGQGHSNQPQHF TGTGCCAGCGGGGGACAGGGGCATAGCAATCAGCCCCAGCATTTT TRBD1 TRBJ1-5 - TRBV2
CAISGIDTGELFF TGTGCCATCAGTGGAATCGACACCGGGGAGCTGTTTTTT - TRBJ2-2 - TRBV10-3
CASSLSRGYFDNEQFF TGTGCCAGCAGCTTATCTCGGGGCTACTTTGACAATGAGCAGTTCTTC - TRBJ2-1 - TRBV7-2
CASSAGGPGAGELFF TGTGCCAGCAGCGCGGGGGGGCCCGGCGCCGGGGAGCTGTTTTTT TRBD2 TRBJ2-2 - TRBV9
CASSPDRVGSEAFF TGTGCCAGCTCACCGGACAGAGTAGGCTCTGAAGCTTTCTTT - TRBJ1-1 once TRBV18
CSVGQLFQFF TGCAGCGTTGGGCAACTATTTCAGTTCTTC - TRBJ2-1 - TRBV29-1
CASSYQGVGYTF TGTGCCAGCTCCTATCAGGGGGTTGGCTACACCTTC TRBD1 TRBJ1-2 - TRBV18
CASSEPGDTQYF TGTGCCAGCAGTGAACCGGGGGATACGCAGTATTTT - TRBJ2-3 once TRBV7-8
CASAPRASGRFLSTDTQYF TGTGCCAGCGCCCCGAGGGCTAGCGGACGATTCCTTAGCACAGATACGCAGTATTTT TRBD2 TRBJ2-3 - TRBV7-2
CASSMSKGKAFF TGTGCCAGTAGTATGAGTAAAGGGAAAGCTTTCTTT - TRBJ1-1 few TRBV19
CASSQDRDVSGRYTF TGCGCCAGCAGCCAAGATAGGGACGTCTCAGGCCGCTACACCTTC - TRBJ1-2 once TRBV4-3
CASSNPLRQLELQYF TGTGCCAGCAGCAACCCCCTCAGACAGCTCGAATTGCAGTATTTT - TRBJ2-3 - TRBV6-6
CASSLSMNDEQYF TGTGCCAGCAGCTTATCCATGAACGACGAGCAGTACTTC - TRBJ2-7 - TRBV5-5
CASSLPRAASYEQYF TGTGCCAGCAGCTTGCCCCGGGCAGCGTCCTACGAGCAGTACTTC - TRBJ2-7 - TRBV5-4
CASSLAGFNEQFF TGTGCCAGCAGCTTAGCTGGGTTCAATGAGCAGTTCTTC - TRBJ2-1 - TRBV7-2
CASRDRAYINYGYTF TGTGCCAGCAGAGATAGGGCCTATATTAACTATGGCTACACCTTC - TRBJ1-2 - TRBV5-6
CASSFVAGVYNEQFF TGTGCCAGCAGTTTCGTGGCGGGAGTGTACAATGAGCAGTTCTTC TRBD2 TRBJ2-1 - TRBV28
CASSQGQGAYNEQFF TGTGCCAGCAGCCAGGGACAGGGGGCCTACAATGAGCAGTTCTTC TRBD1 TRBJ2-1 - TRBV7-8
CASSLGLLGDYGYTF TGTGCCAGCAGCTTGGGACTGCTGGGGGACTATGGCTACACCTTC - TRBJ1-2 once TRBV5-6
CASSLSVQETQYF TGTGCCAGCAGCTTATCAGTCCAAGAGACCCAGTACTTC - TRBJ2-5 - TRBV11-3
CASSPGSNTGELFF TGTGCCAGCTCACCAGGGTCGAACACCGGGGAGCTGTTTTTT - TRBJ2-2 - TRBV18
CASQNRRAGELFF TGTGCCAGCCAAAACAGGCGCGCCGGGGAGCTGTTTTTT - TRBJ2-2 - TRBV6-6
CASSIRQGTQETQYF TGTGCCAGCAGCATTAGACAGGGCACCCAAGAGACCCAGTACTTC TRBD1 TRBJ2-5 - TRBV7-6
CSVERWTSGPNEQFF TGCAGCGTTGAGCGCTGGACTAGCGGACCCAATGAGCAGTTCTTC TRBD2 TRBJ2-1 - TRBV29-1
CAWGVGAQTNEKLFF TGTGCCTGGGGAGTAGGGGCGCAAACTAATGAAAAACTGTTTTTT - TRBJ1-4 - TRBV30
CASSGSGRSHEQFF TGTGCCAGCAGCGGTAGCGGGAGAAGCCATGAGCAGTTCTTC TRBD2 TRBJ2-1 once TRBV9
CASKGWGGNTEAFF TGTGCCAGCAAAGGTTGGGGAGGGAACACTGAAGCTTTCTTT - TRBJ1-1 - TRBV11-2
CASSLSGLVRETQYF TGTGCCAGCAGTTTATCGGGACTAGTAAGAGAGACCCAGTACTTC TRBD2 TRBJ2-5 - TRBV27
CASSEKVSAYGYTF TGTGCCAGCAGTGAAAAAGTGTCCGCTTATGGCTACACCTTC - TRBJ1-2 few TRBV6-1
CASSDQGADGYEQYF TGTGCCAGCAGTGATCAGGGGGCGGATGGATACGAGCAGTACTTC TRBD1 TRBJ2-7 - TRBV6-6
CASSHSGRNNEQFF TGTGCCAGCAGTCATAGCGGGAGGAACAATGAGCAGTTCTTC TRBD2 TRBJ2-1 once TRBV2
CASSYSTGGGGDTQYF TGTGCCAGCAGTTACTCTACAGGGGGCGGCGGGGATACGCAGTATTTT TRBD1 TRBJ2-3 - TRBV6-6
CASSSPSGRTYEQYF TGTGCCAGCAGCAGTCCTTCGGGACGGACCTACGAGCAGTACTTC - TRBJ2-7 - TRBV28
CASDLSDTQYF TGTGCCAGTGATCTCTCAGATACGCAGTATTTT - TRBJ2-3 - TRBV6-1
CASSLQGGRTHEQYF TGTGCCAGCAGCTTACAAGGGGGGAGAACCCACGAGCAGTACTTC - TRBJ2-7 - TRBV7-3
CASSPRQGRGYGYTF TGTGCCAGCAGCCCTAGACAGGGCCGTGGCTATGGCTACACCTTC TRBD1 TRBJ1-2 - TRBV9
CASSSEGATAFAEQYF TGTGCCAGCAGCTCGGAGGGGGCGACGGCCTTCGCCGAGCAGTACTTC - TRBJ2-7 - TRBV11-2
CASSLGGYPRNEQFF TGTGCCAGCAGCTTGGGAGGTTATCCCCGCAATGAGCAGTTCTTC - TRBJ2-1 - TRBV7-9